The 14 T cell receptor beta chains below come from one sample, sequenced in a study of CD8 T cells in ankylosing spondylitis (dated by TCRdb to the late 2010s). Study-wide findings and limitations: Blood from ankylosing spondylitis patients appeared to be characterized by a TCR beta motif made up of several highly homologous amino acid variants.

The antigens of these receptors remain unknown. The receptor library was made with 5' RACE. Sequencing was performed on an Illumina HiSeq 2500. In TCRdb, the public reads were trimmed at Q25 with fastp and aligned with MiXCR, with productive beta chains retained. Rows with one shared CDR3 protein collapse into an entry with the most common genes and DNA. The sample table records approximately 220,000 distinct CDR3 sequences; approximately 20% of these occur just once. The ten largest clones add up to 40% to 50% of the sample. The specimen was blood, either unsorted or a sorted T cell fraction (not recorded which). The receptors here all came from a male donor with ankylosing spondylitis.

The rearrangement uses TRBV28 and TRBJ2-7; no firm D call. Germline V gene lookup returns CDR1 MDHEN and CDR2 SYDVKM. Trimming removed 5 bases at V and 4 bases at J, with 6 bases between. CDR3 size: 11 residues. The chain's CDR3 is CASSTAYEQYF. CDR3 coding DNA: TGTGCCAGCAGTACCGCGTACGAGCAGTACTTC.

This clonotype was picked up a small number of times. The genes are TRBV20-1 and TRBJ2-7, with TRBD2 as a possible D gene (7 bases). CDR3 length: 14 amino acids. Trimming cost V 6 bases and J 7 bases, with 22 bases left between them. Germline V gene sequence: CDR1 DFQATT, CDR2 SNEGSKA (reference sequence). The CDR3 protein is CSAPSPRGALEQYF. CDR3 DNA sequence: TGCAGTGCCCCCTCTCCCCGGGGGGCGCTTGAGCAGTACTTC.

V usage is TRBV2 and J usage is TRBJ2-2; a weak D match, TRBD1 (7 bases). Germline CDR1 and CDR2: SNHLY and FYNNEI. V shed 9 bases and J shed 1 base, with 18 bases lying between them. This CDR3 comprises 16 residues. DNA of the CDR3: TGTGCCAGATCTCAGGGGGGATCCCTGAACACCGGGGAGCTGTTTTTT. Amino acid sequence: CARSQGGSLNTGELFF.

This clonotype was counted at least ten times. CDR3 coding DNA: TGTGCCAGCAGTGATTTGGTGCCCGAGCAGTACTTC. Translating it yields CASSDLVPEQYF. The chain is built from TRBV2 and TRBJ2-7, with unresolved D. Trimming pared 3 bases from V and 6 bases from J, leaving 9 bases between. Looked up from germline, CDR1 is SNHLY and CDR2 is FYNNEI. CDR3 length: 12 residues.

This clonotype has only a few counts. The V and J genes are TRBV2 and TRBJ1-3; the D is unclear. In germline, CDR1 is SNHLY, CDR2 FYNNEI. The CDR3 is 15 residues long. V lost 1 base and J 0 bases, leaving 7 bases between the germline ends. The CDR3 nucleotides are TGTGCCAGCAGTGAAGATCCCTTCTCTGGAAACACCATATATTTT. Residues: CASSEDPFSGNTIYF.

This clonotype was recorded a few times. This chain joins TRBV5-1 and TRBJ1-2; D unclear. The CDR3 runs to 15 residues. V dropped 1 base and J dropped 4 bases, with 14 bases sitting between them. Per the germline V gene, CDR1 is SGHRS and CDR2 is YFSETQ. DNA for the CDR3: TGCGCCAGCAGCTTGTACCGGGAGTACGGCTATGGCTACACCTTC. Amino acid sequence: CASSLYREYGYGYTF.

A few counts support this clonotype. This chain links TRBV27 with TRBJ2-7; the match to TRBD2 covers 8 bases. V lost 3 bases, J lost 2 bases, and 3 bases stayed unmatched. The CDR3 is made up of 14 amino acids. Germline values: CDR1 MNHEY, CDR2 SMNVEV (reference sequence). The CDR3 reads CASSFAGGPYEQYF. Written as DNA, the CDR3 is TGTGCCAGCAGTTTTGCGGGGGGTCCCTACGAGCAGTACTTC.

This clonotype showed up many times. This chain connects TRBV7-9 to TRBJ1-1, with 8 bases aligning to TRBD1. Germline CDR1 reads SEHNR; CDR2 reads FQNEAQ (reference sequence). V was pared by 1 base and J by 5 bases, with 12 bases of the junction left unmatched. The CDR3 is 17 residues long. CDR3 nucleotides: TGTGCCAGCAGCTTAGTGGGCAGGGGGCGCTTATGGACTGAAGCTTTCTTT. Translated, it gives CASSLVGRGRLWTEAFF. The variable domain in full, completed from reference TRBV7-9 and TRBJ1-1, reads DTGVSQNPRHKITKRGQNVTFRCDPISEHNRLYWYRQTLGQGPEFLTYFQNEAQLEKSRLLSDRFSAERPKGSFSTLEIQRTEQGDSAMYLCASSLVGRGRLWTEAFFGQGTRLTVV.

This clonotype occurred a few times. V and J are TRBV12-3 or TRBV12-4 and TRBJ1-5, with D possibly being TRBD1 (5 bases). The CDR3 is made up of 15 amino acids. V was pared by 5 bases and J by 1 base, with 12 bases between. The CDR3 protein is CASSTYGGSNQPQHF. The CDR3 nucleotides read TGTGCCAGCAGTACTTACGGGGGAAGCAATCAGCCCCAGCATTTT.

This CDR3 is CASSHAGTGAYEQYF. The CDR3 DNA follows: TGTGCCAGCAGCCACGCCGGGACAGGGGCCTACGAGCAGTACTTC. V gene TRBV3-1 combines with J gene TRBJ2-7, with 10 nucleotides matching TRBD1. Germline V gene lookup returns CDR1 LGHDT and CDR2 YNNKEL (reference sequence). The CDR3 runs to 15 residues. Unmatched junction bases numbered 4, after V lost 3 bases and J lost 2 bases.

CDR3 nucleotide sequence: TGTGCCAGCAGCCAAGCGGCTAGTAGGAAAGAGACCCAGTACTTC. It yields the protein CASSQAASRKETQYF. The chain links TRBV3-1 to TRBJ2-5; D gene ambiguous. Per the germline V gene, CDR1 is LGHDT and CDR2 is YNNKEL (reference sequence). V shed 1 base and J shed 3 bases, with 12 bases lying between them. The CDR3 length is 15 residues.

This clonotype was detected only a few times. The rearrangement joins TRBV13 to TRBJ2-7; 9 bases agree with TRBD1. The CDR3 has 15 residues. Germline CDR1 is PRHDT and CDR2 is FYEKMQ (reference sequence). The junction had 8 bases not matched to a gene; V was cut back by 5 bases and J by 3 bases. The CDR3 DNA is TGTGCCAGCAGCCAACCGGGACAGGGTTACTACGAGCAGTACTTC. Encoded protein: CASSQPGQGYYEQYF.

The CDR3 DNA reads TGCAGCGTTGAAGCCTGGGATGGAACTGAAGCTTTCTTT. This gives the protein CSVEAWDGTEAFF. V is TRBV29-1 and J is TRBJ1-1, with unresolved D. CDR3 length: 13 residues. Germline CDR1 reads SQVTM; CDR2 reads ANQGSEA. Trimming left V 1 base short and J 5 bases short, with 11 bases between.

The table lists this clonotype with a few counts. This chain joins TRBV12-3 or TRBV12-4 and TRBJ2-1, with 9 bases fitting TRBD2. This CDR3 is built from 19 residues. The trim removed 4 bases at V and 2 bases at J, leaving 15 bases unmatched. The CDR3 region is CASSSQNTIAGEAYNEQFF. The CDR3 DNA follows: TGTGCCAGCAGTTCCCAAAACACAATAGCGGGAGAGGCCTACAATGAGCAGTTCTTC.